The TCR beta chain under discussion was sequenced for a study of immune reconstitution after stem cell transplant in scleroderma. V was pared by 1 base and J by 2 bases, with 2 bases between. The germline V gene has CDR1 DFQATT and CDR2 SNEGSKA (reference sequence). This CDR3 contains 11 residues. This clonotype is medium-sized within its sample. TCRdb re-derived calls from the RT-PCR reads in MiXCR, one entry per CDR3 protein. The table has a few thousand distinct CDR3 sequences, 6.5% to 10% seen once. This receptor was identified in a male donor with systemic sclerosis. The chain couples TRBV20-1 to TRBJ2-5; D is unresolved. Sampling was conducted before or after autologous hematopoietic stem cell transplantation (not recorded which). CDR3 DNA sequence: TGCAGTGCTAGAGGGCAAGAGACCCAGTACTTC. This encodes CSARGQETQYF.